This T cell receptor (beta chain) was sequenced for a study of cytomegalovirus exposure and HLA in healthy donors. The PCR was carried out with 60 Vbeta primers and 13 Jbeta primers. TCRdb keeps only in-frame clones here, not all; method: immunoSEQ multiplex PCR. The table for this sample gives around 77,000 clones. Trimming took 7 bases from V and 2 from J, leaving 15 bases between them. Germline assignment: CDR1 LGHNT and CDR2 FRNRAP. The CDR3 is made up of 15 amino acids. The sequence derives from a middle-aged man in good health and CMV-seropositive. The sequenced sample consisted of PBMCs. This sequence joins TRBV12-5 and TRBJ1-5; tentative D call: TRBD1 (5 bases). CDR3 in amino acids: CASAGDWEGNQPQHF. The CDR3 DNA reads as TGTGCTAGTGCCGGGGACTGGGAAGGCAATCAGCCCCAGCATTTT.